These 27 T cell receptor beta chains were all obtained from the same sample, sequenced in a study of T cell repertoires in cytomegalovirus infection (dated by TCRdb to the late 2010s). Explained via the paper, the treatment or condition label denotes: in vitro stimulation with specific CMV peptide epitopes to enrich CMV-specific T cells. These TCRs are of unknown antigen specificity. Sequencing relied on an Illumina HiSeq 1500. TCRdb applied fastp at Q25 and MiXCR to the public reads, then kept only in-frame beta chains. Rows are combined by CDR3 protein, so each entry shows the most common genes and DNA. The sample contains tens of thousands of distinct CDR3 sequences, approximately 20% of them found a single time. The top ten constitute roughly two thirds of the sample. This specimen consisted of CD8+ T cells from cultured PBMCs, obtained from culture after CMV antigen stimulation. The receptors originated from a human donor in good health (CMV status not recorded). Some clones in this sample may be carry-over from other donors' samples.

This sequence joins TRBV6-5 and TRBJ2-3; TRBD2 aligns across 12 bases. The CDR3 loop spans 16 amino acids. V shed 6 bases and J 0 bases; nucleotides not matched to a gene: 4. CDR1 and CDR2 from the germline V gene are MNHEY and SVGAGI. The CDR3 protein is CASSRTSGASTDTQYF. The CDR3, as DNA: TGTGCCAGCAGCCGGACTAGCGGGGCAAGCACAGATACGCAGTATTTT.

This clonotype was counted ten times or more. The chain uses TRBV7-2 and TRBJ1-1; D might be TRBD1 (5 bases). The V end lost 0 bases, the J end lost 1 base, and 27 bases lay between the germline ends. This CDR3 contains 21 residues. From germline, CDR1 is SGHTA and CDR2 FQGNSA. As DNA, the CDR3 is TGTGCCAGCAGCTTAGCGCGGGCGCGGGACCGCTTCCCCGGGGCGAACACTGAAGCTTTCTTT. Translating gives CASSLARARDRFPGANTEAFF.

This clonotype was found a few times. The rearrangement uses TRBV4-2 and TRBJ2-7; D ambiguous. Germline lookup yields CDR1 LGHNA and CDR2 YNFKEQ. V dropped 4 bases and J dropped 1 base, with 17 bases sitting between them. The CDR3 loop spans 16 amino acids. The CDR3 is CASSLNDKGDSYEQYF. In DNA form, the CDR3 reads TGTGCCAGCAGCCTAAATGACAAGGGCGATTCCTACGAGCAGTACTTC.

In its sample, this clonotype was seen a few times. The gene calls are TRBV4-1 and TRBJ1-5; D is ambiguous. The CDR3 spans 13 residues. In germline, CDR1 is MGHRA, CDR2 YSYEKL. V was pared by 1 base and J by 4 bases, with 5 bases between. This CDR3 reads CASSQGVNQPQHF. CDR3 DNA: TGCGCCAGCAGCCAAGGTGTGAATCAGCCCCAGCATTTT.

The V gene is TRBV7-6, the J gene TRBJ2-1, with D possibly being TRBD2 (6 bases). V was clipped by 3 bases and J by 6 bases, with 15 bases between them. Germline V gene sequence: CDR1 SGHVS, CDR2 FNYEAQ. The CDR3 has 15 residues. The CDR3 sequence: CASSFTGVTSNEQFF. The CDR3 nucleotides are TGTGCCAGCAGCTTTACGGGGGTGACGAGCAATGAGCAGTTCTTC.

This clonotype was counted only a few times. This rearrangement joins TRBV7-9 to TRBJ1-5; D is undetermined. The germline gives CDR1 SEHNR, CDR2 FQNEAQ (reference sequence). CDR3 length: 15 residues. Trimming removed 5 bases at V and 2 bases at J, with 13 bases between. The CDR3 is CASSPTGPGNQPQHF. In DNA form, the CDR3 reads TGTGCCAGCAGCCCGACTGGGCCGGGCAATCAGCCCCAGCATTTT.

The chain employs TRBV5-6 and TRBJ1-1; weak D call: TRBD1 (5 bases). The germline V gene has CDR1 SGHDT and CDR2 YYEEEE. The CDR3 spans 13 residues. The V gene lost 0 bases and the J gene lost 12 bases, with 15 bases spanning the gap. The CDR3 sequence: CASSLAGAAPTFF. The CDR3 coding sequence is TGTGCCAGCAGCTTGGCCGGGGCCGCGCCAACTTTCTTT.

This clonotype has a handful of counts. Here the CDR3 DNA reads TGCGCCAGCATGGGGGACTCCTACGAGCAGTACTTC. This translates into CASMGDSYEQYF. The chain carries TRBV5-1 and TRBJ2-7, with D perhaps assigned TRBD1 or TRBD2 (5 bases each). CDR3 length: 12 amino acids. The germline V gene has CDR1 SGHRS and CDR2 YFSETQ. V was cut by 6 bases and J by 0 bases, with 7 bases left in between.

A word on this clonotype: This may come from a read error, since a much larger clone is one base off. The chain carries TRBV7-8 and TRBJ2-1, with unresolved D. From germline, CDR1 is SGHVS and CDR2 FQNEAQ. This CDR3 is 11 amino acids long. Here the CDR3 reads CTSSLTSEQFF. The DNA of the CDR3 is TGTACCAGCAGCTTAACGTCTGAGCAGTTCTTC.

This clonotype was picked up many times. The chain's CDR3 is CASSFLARNSEQFF. The CDR3 DNA sequence: TGTGCCAGCAGCTTTCTAGCGAGAAACTCTGAGCAGTTCTTC. The rearrangement joins TRBV7-2 to TRBJ2-1; D may be TRBD2 (6 bases). The CDR3 is 14 amino acids. CDR1 and CDR2 from the germline V gene are SGHTA and FQGNSA. Trimming took 3 bases from V and 9 from J, leaving 15 bases between them.

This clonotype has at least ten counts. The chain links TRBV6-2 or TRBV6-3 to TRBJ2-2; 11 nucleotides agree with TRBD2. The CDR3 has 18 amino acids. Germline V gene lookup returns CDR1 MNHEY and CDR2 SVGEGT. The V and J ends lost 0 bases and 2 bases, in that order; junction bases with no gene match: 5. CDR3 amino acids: CASSYSTSGGQNTGELFF. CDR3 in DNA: TGTGCCAGCAGTTACTCCACTAGCGGGGGCCAAAACACCGGGGAGCTGTTTTTT.

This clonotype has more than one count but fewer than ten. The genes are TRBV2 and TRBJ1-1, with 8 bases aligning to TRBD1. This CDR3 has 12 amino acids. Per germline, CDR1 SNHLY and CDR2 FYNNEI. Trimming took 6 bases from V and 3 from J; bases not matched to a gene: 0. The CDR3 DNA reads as TGTGCCAGCAGGACAGGGGACACTGAAGCTTTCTTT. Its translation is CASRTGDTEAFF.

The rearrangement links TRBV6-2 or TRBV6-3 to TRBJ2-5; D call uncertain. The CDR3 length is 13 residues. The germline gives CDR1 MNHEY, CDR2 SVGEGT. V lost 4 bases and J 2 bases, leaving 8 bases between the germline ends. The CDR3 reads CASSLTEQETQYF. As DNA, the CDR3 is TGTGCCAGCAGTTTAACAGAGCAAGAGACCCAGTACTTC.

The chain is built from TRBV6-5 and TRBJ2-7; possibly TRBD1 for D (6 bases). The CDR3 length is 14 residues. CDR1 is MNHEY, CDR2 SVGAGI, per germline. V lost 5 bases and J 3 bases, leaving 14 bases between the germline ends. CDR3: CASSPTGPGYEQYF. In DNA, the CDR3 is TGTGCCAGCAGTCCAACAGGGCCGGGCTACGAGCAGTACTTC.

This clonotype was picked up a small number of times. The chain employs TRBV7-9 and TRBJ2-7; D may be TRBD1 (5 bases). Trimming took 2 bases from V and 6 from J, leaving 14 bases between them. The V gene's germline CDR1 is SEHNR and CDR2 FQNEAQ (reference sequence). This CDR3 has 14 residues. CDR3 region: CASSLPTDQTEQYF. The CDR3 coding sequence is TGTGCCAGCAGCTTACCGACAGACCAGACCGAGCAGTACTTC. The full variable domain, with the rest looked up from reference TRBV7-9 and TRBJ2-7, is DTGVSQNPRHKITKRGQNVTFRCDPISEHNRLYWYRQTLGQGPEFLTYFQNEAQLEKSRLLSDRFSAERPKGSFSTLEIQRTEQGDSAMYLCASSLPTDQTEQYFGPGTRLTVT.

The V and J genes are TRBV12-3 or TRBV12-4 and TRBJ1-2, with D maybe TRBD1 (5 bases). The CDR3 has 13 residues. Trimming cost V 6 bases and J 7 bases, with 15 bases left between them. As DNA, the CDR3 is TGTGCCAGCAGACCTCCAGGGTTGAGTGGCTACACCTTC. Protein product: CASRPPGLSGYTF.

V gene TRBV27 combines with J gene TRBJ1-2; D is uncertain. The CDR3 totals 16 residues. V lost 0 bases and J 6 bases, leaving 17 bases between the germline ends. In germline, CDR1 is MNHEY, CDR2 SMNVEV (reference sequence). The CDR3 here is CASSLSDRGLMDGYTF. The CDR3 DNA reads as TGTGCCAGCAGTTTATCGGATAGAGGGTTGATGGATGGCTACACCTTC.

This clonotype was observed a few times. The CDR3 spells CASSRLQGRHGNTIYF. The CDR3 bases are TGTGCCAGCAGCCGACTCCAGGGAAGGCACGGAAACACCATATATTTT. V usage is TRBV7-2 and J usage is TRBJ1-3; D perhaps matches TRBD1 (5 bases). The CDR3 contains 16 residues. Trimming shortened V by 5 bases and J by 4 bases, and 18 bases separated the two germline ends. Looked up from germline, CDR1 is SGHTA and CDR2 is FQGNSA.

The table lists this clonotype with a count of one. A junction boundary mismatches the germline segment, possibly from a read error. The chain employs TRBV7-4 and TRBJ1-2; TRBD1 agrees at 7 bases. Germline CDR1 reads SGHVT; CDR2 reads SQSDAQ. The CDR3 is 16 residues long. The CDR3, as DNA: TGTGCCAGCAGCCTAGCGTACAGGGGCCCGTTTGATGGCTACCCCTTC. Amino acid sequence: CASSLAYRGPFDGYPF.

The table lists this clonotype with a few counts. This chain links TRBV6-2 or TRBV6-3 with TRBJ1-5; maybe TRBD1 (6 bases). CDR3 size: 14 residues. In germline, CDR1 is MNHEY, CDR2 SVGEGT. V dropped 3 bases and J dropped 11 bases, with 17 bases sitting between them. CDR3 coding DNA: TGTGCCAGCAGTTATCACACAGGGAATCGGGCCCAGCATTTT. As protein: CASSYHTGNRAQHF.

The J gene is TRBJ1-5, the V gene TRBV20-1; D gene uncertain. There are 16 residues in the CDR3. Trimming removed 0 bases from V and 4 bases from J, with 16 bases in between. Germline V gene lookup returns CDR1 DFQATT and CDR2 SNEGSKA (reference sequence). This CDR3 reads CSARDPRAPTNQPQHF. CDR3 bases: TGCAGTGCTAGAGATCCCCGGGCGCCGACTAATCAGCCCCAGCATTTT.

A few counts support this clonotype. CDR3 amino acids: CASSPPGQGVNEQFF. CDR3 coding DNA: TGTGCCAGCAGTCCTCCCGGACAGGGGGTCAATGAGCAGTTCTTC. The chain couples TRBV12-3 or TRBV12-4 to TRBJ2-1, with 10 bases matching TRBD1. The V gene end was trimmed by 5 bases and the J gene end by 6 bases; junction bases not matched to a gene: 7. There are 15 residues in the CDR3.

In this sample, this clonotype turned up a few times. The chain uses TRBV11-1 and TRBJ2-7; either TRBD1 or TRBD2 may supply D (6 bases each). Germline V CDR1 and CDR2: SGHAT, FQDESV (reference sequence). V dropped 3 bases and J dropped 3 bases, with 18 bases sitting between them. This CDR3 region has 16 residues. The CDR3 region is CASSLRVGGGGYEQYF. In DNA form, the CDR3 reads TGTGCCAGCAGCTTGAGGGTCGGAGGGGGTGGCTACGAGCAGTACTTC.

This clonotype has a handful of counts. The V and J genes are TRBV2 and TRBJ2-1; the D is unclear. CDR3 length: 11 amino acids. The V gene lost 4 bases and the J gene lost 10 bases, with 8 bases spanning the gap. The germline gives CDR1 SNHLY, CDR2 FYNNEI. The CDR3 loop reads CASSGSPEQFF. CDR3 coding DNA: TGTGCCAGCAGTGGGTCACCCGAGCAGTTCTTC.

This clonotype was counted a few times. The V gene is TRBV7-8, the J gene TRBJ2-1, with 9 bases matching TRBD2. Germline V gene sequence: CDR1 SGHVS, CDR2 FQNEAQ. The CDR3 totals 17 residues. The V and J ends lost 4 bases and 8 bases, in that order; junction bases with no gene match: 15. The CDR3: CASSSGAGGLGRDEQFF. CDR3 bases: TGTGCCAGCAGCTCCGGAGCGGGGGGCCTTGGGAGGGATGAGCAGTTCTTC. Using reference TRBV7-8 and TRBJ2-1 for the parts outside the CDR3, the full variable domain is GAGVSQSPRYKVAKRGQDVALRCDPISGHVSLFWYQQALGQGPEFLTYFQNEAQLDKSGLPSDRFFAERPEGSVSTLKIQRTQQEDSAVYLCASSSGAGGLGRDEQFFGPGTRLTVL.

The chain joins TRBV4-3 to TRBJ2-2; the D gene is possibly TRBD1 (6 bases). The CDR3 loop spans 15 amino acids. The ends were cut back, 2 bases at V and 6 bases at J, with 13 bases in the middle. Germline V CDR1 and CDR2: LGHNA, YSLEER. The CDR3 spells CASSQMDRPPGELFF. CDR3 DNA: TGCGCCAGCAGCCAAATGGACAGACCTCCCGGGGAGCTGTTTTTT.

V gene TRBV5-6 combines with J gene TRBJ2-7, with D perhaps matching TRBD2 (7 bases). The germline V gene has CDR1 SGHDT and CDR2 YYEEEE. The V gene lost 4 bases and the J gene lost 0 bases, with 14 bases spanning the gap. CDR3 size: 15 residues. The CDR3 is CASSPFAGASYEQYF. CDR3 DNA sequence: TGTGCCAGCAGCCCCTTCGCGGGGGCCTCCTACGAGCAGTACTTC.